This T cell receptor (beta chain) emerged from a study of blood T cell repertoires in COVID-19. This CDR3 contains 16 residues. V lost 4 bases and J 0 bases, leaving 13 bases between the germline ends. In germline, CDR1 is LGHDT, CDR2 YNNKEL (reference sequence). Methods used by the authors: Estimation of nucleated cell counts was performed using reference gene primer amplification. The table came from immunoSEQ multiplex PCR; TCRdb's copy has only in-frame clones and leaves some out. Clone size and the V and J calls come from that table; the DNA yielded D and trimming. The data hold around 95,000 clones, with around 85% observed a single time.

This sequence originates from a woman of 80 years or more with acute or convalescent COVID-19. The chain combines TRBV3-1 (or the pseudogene TRBV3-2) with TRBJ2-4; D is unresolved. Sequencing was carried out using peripheral blood. The CDR3, as DNA: TGTGCCAGCAGCCCGGAGAGTGCCCTAGCCAAAAACATTCAGTACTTC. This gives the protein CASSPESALAKNIQYF.